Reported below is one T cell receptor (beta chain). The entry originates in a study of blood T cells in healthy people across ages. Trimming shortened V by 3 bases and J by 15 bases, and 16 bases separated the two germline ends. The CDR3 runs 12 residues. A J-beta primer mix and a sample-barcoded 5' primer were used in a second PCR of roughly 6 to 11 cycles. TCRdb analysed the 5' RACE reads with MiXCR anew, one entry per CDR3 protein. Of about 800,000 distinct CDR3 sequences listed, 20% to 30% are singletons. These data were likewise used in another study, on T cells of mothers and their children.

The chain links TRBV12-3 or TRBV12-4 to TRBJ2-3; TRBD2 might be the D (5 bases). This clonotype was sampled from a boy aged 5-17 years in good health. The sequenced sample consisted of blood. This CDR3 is CASSLGADVQYF. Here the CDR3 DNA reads TGTGCCAGCAGTTTGGGAGCAGATGTGCAATATTTT.